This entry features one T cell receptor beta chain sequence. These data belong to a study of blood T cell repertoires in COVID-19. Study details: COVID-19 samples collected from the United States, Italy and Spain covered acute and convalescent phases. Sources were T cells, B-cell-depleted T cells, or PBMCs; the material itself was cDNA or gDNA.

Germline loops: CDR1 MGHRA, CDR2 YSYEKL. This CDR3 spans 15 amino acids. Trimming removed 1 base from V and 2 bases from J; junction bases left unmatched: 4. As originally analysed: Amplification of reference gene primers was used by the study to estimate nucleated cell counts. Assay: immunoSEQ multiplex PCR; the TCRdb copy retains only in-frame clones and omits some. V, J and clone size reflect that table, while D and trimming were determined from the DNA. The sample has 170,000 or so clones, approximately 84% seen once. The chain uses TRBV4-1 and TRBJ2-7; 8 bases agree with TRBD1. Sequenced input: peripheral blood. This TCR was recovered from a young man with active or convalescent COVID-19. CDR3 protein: CASSQGTGLAYEQYF. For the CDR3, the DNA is TGCGCCAGCAGCCAAGGGACAGGGCTAGCCTACGAGCAGTACTTC.